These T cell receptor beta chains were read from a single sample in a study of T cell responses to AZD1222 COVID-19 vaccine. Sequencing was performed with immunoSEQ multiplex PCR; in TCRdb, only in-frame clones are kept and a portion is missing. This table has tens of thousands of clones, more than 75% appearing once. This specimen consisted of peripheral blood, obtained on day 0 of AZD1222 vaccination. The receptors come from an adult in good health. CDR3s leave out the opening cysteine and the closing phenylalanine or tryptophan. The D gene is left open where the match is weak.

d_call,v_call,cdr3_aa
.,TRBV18,ASSPNSNEKLF
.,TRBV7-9,ASSFGQNYGYT
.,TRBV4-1,ASSQDKLASYNEQF
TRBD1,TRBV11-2,ASSLARTGTGPHGYT
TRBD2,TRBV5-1,ASSSGLAGGQETQY
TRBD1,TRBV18,ASSPRDRDTEAF
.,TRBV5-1,ASSLGQDYGYT
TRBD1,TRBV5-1,ASSPEGTDGYGYT
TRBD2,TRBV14,ASSQDLASGNYEQF
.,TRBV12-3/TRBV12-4,ASTPGTEQF
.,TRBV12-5,ASGLVRTGGLLKTSGNYNEQF
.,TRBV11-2,ASSIAANSYNEQF
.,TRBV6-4,ASSVSGDTEAF
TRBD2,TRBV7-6,ASSLRREVDTGELF
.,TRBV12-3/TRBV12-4,ASTPGEVGELF
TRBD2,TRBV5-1,ASSPTSGPGGQY
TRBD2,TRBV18,ASSPPRLAGGPGYEQY
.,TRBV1,TSSPTRPSEYNEQF
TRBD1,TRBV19,ASSIQAPGQGSSGANVLT
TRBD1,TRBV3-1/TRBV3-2,ASSQVAGRGYEQY
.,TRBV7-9,ASSLGVQGQSMY
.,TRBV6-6,ASKTGATGELF
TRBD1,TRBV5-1,ASSSTGGRKETQY
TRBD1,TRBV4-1,ASSQGQGAFEGYT
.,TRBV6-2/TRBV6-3,ASSSLPKSGSLEQY
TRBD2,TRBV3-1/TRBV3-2,ASSLSGNEQF
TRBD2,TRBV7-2,ASSLARELNTQY
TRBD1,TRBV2,ASNNRQGATYEQY
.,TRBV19,ASSVSVYGYT
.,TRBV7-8,ASSLDGRSTDTQY
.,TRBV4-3,ASSQDLAGSTDTQY
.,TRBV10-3,AISDGASGNTIY
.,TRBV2,ASGAGLDTDTQY
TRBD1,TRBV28,ASSFVRGLNTGELF
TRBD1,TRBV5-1,ASSASTGGPETQY
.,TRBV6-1,ASSEMPGSHYGYT
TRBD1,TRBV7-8,ASSFRDRGAEQF
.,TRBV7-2,ASTPGRGYEQY
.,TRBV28,ASSRTVHEQF
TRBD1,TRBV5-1,ASSLGQGAHMNTEAF
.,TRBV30,AQQGTANEKLF
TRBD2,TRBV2,ASKAGGPGETQY
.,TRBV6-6,ASRWNNEKLF
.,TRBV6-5,ASSDSGANVLT
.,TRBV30,AWTEGAYLNTEAF
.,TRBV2,ALTHRVTGELF
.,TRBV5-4,ASSLGGSNQPQH
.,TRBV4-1,ASSQDQYGYT
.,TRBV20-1,SASPRGRGNQPQH
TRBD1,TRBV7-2,ASSLWGTGLSNYGYT
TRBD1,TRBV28,ASSEGAKRHGYT
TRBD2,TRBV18,ASSPVVREVGNEQF
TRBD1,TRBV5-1,ASSLGVTGGASYT
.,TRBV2,ASMREKGQPQH
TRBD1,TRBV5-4,ASSSRQGSYEQY